The rows below give T cell receptor beta chains drawn from one sample of a study of T cell repertoires in cytomegalovirus infection. Which antigens these TCRs recognize remains unknown. TCRdb re-called the reads with MiXCR, one entry per CDR3 protein. The profile shows about 350,000 distinct CDR3 sequences, approximately 30% of them singletons. Specimen: cultured PBMCs, collected from culture after CMV antigen stimulation. The receptors originated from a human donor in good health (CMV status not recorded). Some clones in this sample may be carry-over from other donors' samples. CDR3s include the opening cysteine and the closing phenylalanine or tryptophan. Fields, in order: clone size, D gene, J gene, V gene, CDR3 protein, CDR3 DNA. A D gene is named only where the DNA matches it firmly. Clone size is given for some rows only: seen once, a few or many times, or a class if the clone is expanded.

many TRBD2 TRBJ2-1 TRBV7-6 CASSSGRSAGSSNEQFF TGTGCCAGCAGCTCGGGGCGGTCAGCGGGATCGAGCAATGAGCAGTTCTTC
. TRBD1 TRBJ2-7 TRBV5-4 CASSLVQGEQYF TGTGCCAGCAGCTTGGTACAGGGGGAGCAGTACTTC
. TRBD1 TRBJ2-1 TRBV30 CAWNSGQFSYNEQFF TGTGCCTGGAATTCGGGACAGTTCTCCTACAATGAGCAGTTCTTC
. . TRBJ2-5 TRBV28 CASSFRERAIETQYF TGTGCCAGCAGTTTTCGGGAGCGGGCTATAGAGACCCAGTACTTC
. . TRBJ2-2 TRBV20-1 CSARPIVPLGTGELFF TGCAGTGCTAGACCGATAGTGCCCTTAGGAACCGGGGAGCTGTTTTTT
. TRBD1 TRBJ1-1 TRBV18 CASSHDRGGNTEAFF TGTGCCAGCTCCCACGACAGGGGAGGGAACACTGAAGCTTTCTTT
. . TRBJ2-5 TRBV28 CASSFGGLVGETQYF TGTGCCAGCAGTTTTGGGGGGTTGGTGGGAGAGACCCAGTACTTC
. . TRBJ1-1 TRBV28 CASSPGRGLTEAFF TGTGCCAGCAGTCCGGGACGCGGCCTCACTGAAGCTTTCTTT
. . TRBJ1-1 TRBV7-9 CASSFVGPVNTEAFF TGTGCCAGCAGCTTTGTTGGCCCGGTGAACACTGAAGCTTTCTTT
few . TRBJ2-1 TRBV12-3/TRBV12-4 CASSFLTTSYNEQFF TGTGCCAGCAGTTTCCTGACAACCTCGTACAATGAGCAGTTCTTC
. . TRBJ1-5 TRBV4-1 CASSQDGEGQPQHF TGCGCCAGCAGCCAAGATGGGGAGGGACAGCCCCAGCATTTT
. . TRBJ2-6 TRBV20-1 CSARGRLRVSGANVLTF TGCAGTGCTAGAGGCCGCCTTAGGGTCTCTGGGGCCAACGTCCTGACTTTC
. . TRBJ2-7 TRBV10-3 CAISESTGAGTYEQYF TGTGCCATCAGTGAGTCGACGGGTGCGGGTACCTACGAGCAGTACTTC
. . TRBJ1-5 TRBV7-2 CASSYRGPSSGNQPQHF TGTGCCAGCAGTTATCGGGGCCCCTCGTCGGGCAATCAGCCCCAGCATTTT
few TRBD2 TRBJ2-2 TRBV12-3/TRBV12-4 CASSLFFGGLDANTGELFF TGTGCCAGCAGTTTGTTTTTTGGGGGACTAGACGCGAACACCGGGGAGCTGTTTTTT
few TRBD2 TRBJ2-1 TRBV15 CATSNWTSGRISSYNEQFF TGTGCCACCAGCAATTGGACTAGCGGGAGGATTAGCTCCTACAATGAGCAGTTCTTC
many . TRBJ1-5 TRBV19 CASSWLGYQPQHF TGTGCCAGTAGTTGGTTGGGGTATCAGCCCCAGCATTTT
many . TRBJ2-1 TRBV7-8 CASGSRSSYNEQFF TGTGCCAGCGGTTCCCGGAGCTCCTACAATGAGCAGTTCTTC
few . TRBJ2-1 TRBV5-6 CASTFEADNEQFF TGTGCCAGCACCTTTGAGGCCGACAATGAGCAGTTCTTC
. TRBD2 TRBJ2-4 TRBV20-1 CSARPGGRDKNIQYF TGCAGTGCTAGACCGGGGGGTCGGGACAAAAACATTCAGTACTTC
. . TRBJ1-1 TRBV6-5 CASTATTFDTEAFF TGTGCCAGCACAGCAACCACTTTTGACACTGAAGCTTTCTTT
few . TRBJ1-5 TRBV28 CASSLVGVGQPQHF TGTGCCAGCAGTTTAGTCGGGGTCGGACAGCCCCAGCATTTT
. TRBD2 TRBJ2-1 TRBV6-2/TRBV6-3 CASSYFSGGISSYNEQFF TGTGCCAGCAGTTACTTCAGCGGGGGGATTAGCTCCTACAATGAGCAGTTCTTC
. TRBD2 TRBJ2-1 TRBV7-9 CASSVSGRAYNEQFF TGTGCCAGCAGCGTAAGCGGGAGGGCTTACAATGAGCAGTTCTTC
few TRBD1 TRBJ1-3 TRBV19 CASLTGTGGNTIYF TGTGCCAGCCTGACAGGGACGGGAGGAAACACCATATATTTT
few TRBD1 TRBJ1-1 TRBV19 CASSWTGIMNTEAFF TGTGCCAGTAGTTGGACAGGGATTATGAACACTGAAGCTTTCTTT
many . TRBJ1-2 TRBV28 CASSLLAHFNGYTF TGTGCCAGCAGTTTATTGGCACATTTTAATGGCTACACCTTC
few . TRBJ2-3 TRBV7-2 CASSLAAGIYPDTQYF TGTGCCAGCAGCTTAGCCGCGGGAATCTATCCAGATACGCAGTATTTT
. . TRBJ2-1 TRBV28 CASSRLSQPGRRNEQFF TGTGCCAGCAGTCGTTTGTCCCAGCCGGGCAGGCGGAATGAGCAGTTCTTC
few . TRBJ1-5 TRBV4-1 CASNRRGVPDIPQHF TGCGCCAGCAACCGCCGGGGGGTCCCAGATATCCCCCAGCATTTT
once . TRBJ1-1 TRBV5-6 CASSLDLGGTGTEAFF TGTGCCAGCAGCTTGGATCTTGGGGGGACGGGGACTGAAGCTTTCTTT
few . TRBJ2-4 TRBV12-3/TRBV12-4 CASSLQGLGNIQYF TGTGCCAGCAGTTTACAGGGTTTAGGGAACATTCAGTACTTC
few TRBD2 TRBJ2-3 TRBV7-9 CASRAGVTSTDTQYF TGTGCCAGCAGAGCGGGGGTTACTAGCACAGATACGCAGTATTTT
few . TRBJ2-3 TRBV11-3 CASNRGGRADTQYF TGTGCCAGCAACCGAGGAGGACGGGCAGATACGCAGTATTTT
many . TRBJ2-2 TRBV7-2 CASSLGFRDTGELFF TGTGCCAGCAGCTTAGGATTCCGGGATACCGGGGAGCTGTTTTTT
. . TRBJ2-3 TRBV2 CASIRRGSTDTQYF TGTGCCAGCATCAGAAGGGGTTCCACAGATACGCAGTATTTT
many . TRBJ2-3 TRBV7-2 CASSSIATDTQYF TGTGCCAGCAGCTCTATCGCGACAGATACGCAGTATTTT